The 8 T cell receptor beta chains in this list originate from one sample, sequenced in a study of OX40 agonist ivuxolimab in advanced cancers. This table comes from immunoSEQ multiplex PCR, and its TCRdb copy is limited to in-frame clones, with some not included. The data contain about 47,000 clones, 70% to 90% of them singletons. The sequencing used CD4+ or CD8+ T cells sorted from blood, collected in a trial of the OX40 agonist ivuxolimab. All receptors come from an adult with an advanced solid tumor such as melanoma, head and neck, liver or kidney cancer.

V and J are TRBV4-3 and TRBJ2-5; maybe TRBD1 (6 bases). The DNA end is more similar to TRBJ2-7, so the J call may be wrong. Germline loops: CDR1 LGHNA, CDR2 YSLEER. The CDR3 has 15 amino acids. The CDR3, as DNA: TGCGCCAGCAGCCAAACAGGGAGCTTTAACTACGAGCAGTACTTC. Translation: CASSQTGSFNYEQYF.

This clone was recorded once. This chain connects TRBV2 to TRBJ2-7; 10 bases align to TRBD1. CDR1 is SNHLY, CDR2 FYNNEI, per germline. The trim removed 4 bases at V and 5 bases at J, leaving 17 bases unmatched. The CDR3 is 18 residues long. The CDR3 DNA reads TGTGCCAGCAGTGGAAGGGGACAGGGGAAGGGGAACTGGGACGAGCAGTACTTC. This translates into CASSGRGQGKGNWDEQYF.

Relative to its sample, this clone is medium-sized. This chain connects TRBV4-1 to TRBJ1-2; unclear D gene. Germline values: CDR1 MGHRA, CDR2 YSYEKL. The germline V and J ends were trimmed by 0 bases and 3 bases, with 14 bases remaining between them. This CDR3 has 16 amino acids. CDR3 protein: CASSQDSGFIYYGYTF. CDR3 nucleotide sequence: TGCGCCAGCAGCCAAGATTCTGGCTTCATTTACTATGGCTACACCTTC.

The chain is built from TRBV13 and TRBJ2-1; 9 bases align to TRBD1. Germline V gene lookup returns CDR1 PRHDT and CDR2 FYEKMQ (reference sequence). The length of the CDR3 is 16 residues. V gave up 3 bases and J gave up 3 bases; unmatched junction bases: 6. CDR3 sequence (DNA): TGTGCCAGCAGCTTTACAGGGGGCGCCTTCTACAATGAGCAGTTCTTC. Its protein product is CASSFTGGAFYNEQFF.

The V and J genes are TRBV9 and TRBJ2-7; maybe TRBD2 (5 bases). CDR1 SGDLS and CDR2 YYNGEE come from the germline V gene. This CDR3 is built from 14 residues. Trimming left V 0 bases short and J 0 bases short, with 7 bases between. CDR3 loop: CASSVGAGSYEQYF. Written as DNA, the CDR3 is TGTGCCAGCAGCGTAGGGGCGGGCTCCTACGAGCAGTACTTC.

The chain uses TRBV5-1 and TRBJ1-6; no reliable D call. The V end lost 0 bases, the J end lost 3 bases, and 10 bases lay between the germline ends. Germline V gene lookup returns CDR1 SGHRS and CDR2 YFSETQ. This CDR3 region has 16 residues. CDR3 loop: CASSLVAGGYNSPLHF. The CDR3, as DNA: TGCGCCAGCAGCTTGGTTGCGGGAGGCTATAATTCACCCCTCCACTTT.

Written as DNA, the CDR3 is TGCGCCAGCAGCCCCCTCCGGACAGGATCCGGTGAACTGTTTTTT. Its translation: CASSPLRTGSGELFF. The chain uses TRBV4-1 and TRBJ1-4, with TRBD1 matching 7 bases. The junction had 14 bases not matched to a gene; V was cut back by 4 bases and J by 12 bases. The CDR3 is made up of 15 amino acids. CDR1 is MGHRA, CDR2 YSYEKL, per germline.

This rearrangement joins TRBV27 to TRBJ2-7; D could derive from TRBD1 or TRBD2 (5 bases each). CDR3 length equals 13 residues. CDR1 is MNHEY, CDR2 SMNVEV, per germline (reference sequence). Deletions cut 3 bases from V and 3 bases from J, with 9 bases between. The CDR3 sequence is CASSLGTNYEQYF. The CDR3 DNA is TGTGCCAGCAGTTTGGGGACGAACTACGAGCAGTACTTC.